A single sample gave rise to the 32 T cell receptor beta chains below, sequenced in a study of technical replicates of blood from a few donors. Generated by immunoSEQ multiplex PCR, the TCRdb table keeps only in-frame clones and is missing some. This sample has some 71,000 clones; about 97% occur once, and the top ten carry under 0.35%. The specimen was T cells isolated from PBMCs. These receptor sequences come from a human donor in good health.

The chain uses TRBV13 and TRBJ1-2; no clear D gene. Germline CDR1 and CDR2: PRHDT and FYEKMQ (reference sequence). Deletions cut 6 bases from V and 5 bases from J, with 22 bases between. CDR3 length equals 16 residues. The CDR3 coding sequence is TGTGCCAGCAGTTTAACCGAAGTGGGGAGATGGTATGGCTACACCTTC. Its protein is CASSLTEVGRWYGYTF. Looking up the rest from reference TRBV13 and TRBJ1-2 gives the full variable domain: AAGVIQSPRHLIKEKRETATLKCYPIPRHDTVYWYQQGPGQDPQFLISFYEKMQSDKGSIPDRFSAQQFSDYHSELNMSSLELGDSALYFCASSLTEVGRWYGYTFGSGTRLTVV.

This chain links TRBV30 with TRBJ1-4, with D unresolved. V lost 3 bases, J lost 0 bases, and 11 bases lay in between. CDR1 GTSNPN and CDR2 SVGIG come from the germline V gene (reference sequence). CDR3 length: 15 residues. This CDR3 is CAWRLPGATNEKLFF. For the CDR3, the DNA is TGTGCCTGGAGACTTCCGGGAGCAACTAATGAAAAACTGTTTTTT.

This chain connects TRBV10-3 to TRBJ2-7, with D maybe TRBD1 (5 bases). The CDR3 runs 14 residues. V shed 1 base and J shed 6 bases, with 13 bases lying between them. The germline V gene encodes CDR1 ENHRY and CDR2 SYGVKD. The CDR3 bases are TGTGCCATCAGTGAGTATCAGGGCAAAGGCGAGCAGTACTTC. As protein: CAISEYQGKGEQYF.

The rearrangement joins TRBV9 to TRBJ1-1; D ambiguous. Between the trimmed V and J ends, which lost 4 bases and 4 bases, there was a span of 11 bases. Per germline, CDR1 SGDLS and CDR2 YYNGEE. The CDR3 is made up of 13 amino acids. The CDR3 coding sequence is TGTGCCAGCAGCCTACGAGGGAGCACTGAAGCTTTCTTT. Encoded protein: CASSLRGSTEAFF.

The V gene is TRBV6-5, the J gene TRBJ2-7; D unclear. CDR3 size: 12 residues. Trimming stripped 4 bases from V and 4 bases from J, with 8 bases between. The germline V gene has CDR1 MNHEY and CDR2 SVGAGI. CDR3 region: CASSSTFYEQYF. The CDR3, as DNA: TGTGCCAGCAGTTCAACTTTTTACGAGCAGTACTTC.

The chain employs TRBV27 and TRBJ2-2; D gene ambiguous. Germline CDR1 is MNHEY and CDR2 is SMNVEV (reference sequence). The CDR3 runs 13 residues. V was shortened by 6 bases and J by 4 bases, with 9 bases between the two germline ends. The DNA for the CDR3 is TGTGCCAGCAGCGAGAGTGTCACCGGGGAGCTGTTTTTT. Encoded protein: CASSESVTGELFF.

The J gene is TRBJ2-1, the V gene TRBV11-2; 9 positions match TRBD2. This CDR3 is 15 amino acids long. V was pared by 2 bases and J by 10 bases, with 9 bases of the junction left unmatched. Germline V lookup: CDR1 SGHAT, CDR2 FQNNGV. CDR3 coding DNA: TGTGCCAGCAGCTTAAATAGCGGGAGCAGGAGGGAGCAGTTCTTC. It yields the protein CASSLNSGSRREQFF.

The chain uses TRBV6-5 and TRBJ2-7, with 7 nucleotides matching TRBD1. CDR1 and CDR2 (germline): MNHEY, SVGAGI. The CDR3 length is 13 residues. V trimming: 6 bases; J trimming: 4 bases; junction bases outside the gene matches: 6. CDR3 in DNA: TGTGCCAGCAGCAGTACAGGGGTTTACGAGCAGTACTTC. Its protein product is CASSSTGVYEQYF.

The chain is built from TRBV28 and TRBJ2-1; maybe TRBD1 (6 bases). Germline lookup yields CDR1 MDHEN and CDR2 SYDVKM. The germline V and J ends were trimmed by 4 bases and 1 base, with 20 bases remaining between them. CDR3 size: 18 residues. The chain's CDR3 is CASSSHLLTGKSYNEQFF. CDR3 DNA: TGTGCCAGCAGTTCCCACTTATTGACAGGCAAGTCCTACAATGAGCAGTTCTTC.

This clone was recorded only once. The DNA for the CDR3 is TGTGCCAGCAGTTACTCCGAGGGAGGACACACCATATATTTT. This codes for CASSYSEGGHTIYF. The chain joins TRBV6-6 to TRBJ1-3; D gene uncertain. Germline CDR1 is MNHNY and CDR2 is SVGAGI (reference sequence). Trimming cost V 0 bases and J 8 bases, with 11 bases left between them. The length of the CDR3 is 14 residues.

This sequence joins TRBV18 and TRBJ1-2, with 9 bases matching TRBD1. The trim removed 6 bases at V and 4 bases at J, leaving 6 bases unmatched. The V gene's germline CDR1 is KGHSH and CDR2 LQKENI. The CDR3 totals 14 residues. In DNA form, the CDR3 reads TGTGCCAGCTCCGGGACAGGGCAGAGCTATGGCTACACCTTC. Translating gives CASSGTGQSYGYTF.

V gene TRBV7-2 combines with J gene TRBJ2-1; 10 positions match TRBD2. The germline gives CDR1 SGHTA, CDR2 FQGNSA. The junction had 1 base not matched to a gene; V was cut back by 1 base and J by 10 bases. The CDR3 is 13 amino acids. The CDR3 DNA is TGTGCCAGCAGCTTAGAACTAGCGGGAGAGCAGTTCTTC. It is translated as CASSLELAGEQFF.

The chain combines TRBV5-5 with TRBJ1-2, with a tentative D call TRBD1 (5 bases). The CDR3 sequence is 15 residues long. V was cut by 0 bases and J by 0 bases, with 9 bases left in between. Germline-derived CDR1 and CDR2 are SGHKS and YYEKEE (reference sequence). The CDR3 protein is CASSLGAGTNYGYTF. CDR3 DNA: TGTGCCAGCAGCTTGGGAGCAGGGACTAACTATGGCTACACCTTC.

On this clone: Relative to the germline gene, one junction end is altered; a read error may explain this. This chain connects TRBV7-9 to TRBJ2-7; 7 bases line up with TRBD2. Germline V gene sequence: CDR1 SEHNR, CDR2 FQNEAQ (reference sequence). CDR3 size: 11 residues. For the CDR3, the DNA is TGTGCCAGCAGCTTAGGCGGGAGTAAATGTTTC. The encoded protein is CASSLGGSKCF.

This chain uses TRBV2 with TRBJ2-5; perhaps TRBD2 as D (6 bases). Germline V lookup: CDR1 SNHLY, CDR2 FYNNEI. V was cut by 7 bases and J by 1 base, with 10 bases left in between. The CDR3 totals 13 residues. DNA of the CDR3: TGTGCCAGCATACCCGGGGGCCAAGAGACCCAGTACTTC. Translating gives CASIPGGQETQYF.

The chain joins TRBV18 to TRBJ2-7; 9 bases match TRBD1. Germline trimming cut 5 bases from V and 4 bases from J; bases unmatched to any gene: 9. The CDR3 loop spans 15 amino acids. Germline assignment: CDR1 KGHSH and CDR2 LQKENI. The CDR3 DNA sequence: TGTGCCAGCTCAGGAGAGGACAGGGGATGGTACGAGCAGTACTTC. It encodes CASSGEDRGWYEQYF.

The V and J genes are TRBV4-3 and TRBJ2-3, with D tentatively TRBD2 (5 bases). Trimming took off 0 bases at V and 0 bases at J, with 13 bases between the two ends. Germline CDR1 LGHNA, CDR2 YSLEER. The CDR3 loop spans 17 amino acids. The CDR3 bases are TGCGCCAGCAGCCAAGAAAGCTCAGCGGTGAGCACAGATACGCAGTATTTT. This sequence encodes CASSQESSAVSTDTQYF.

In its sample, this clone was seen a few times. This sequence joins TRBV10-3 and TRBJ1-2; D possibly corresponds to TRBD1 (6 bases). V lost 10 bases and J 7 bases, leaving 10 bases between the germline ends. Germline V gene lookup returns CDR1 ENHRY and CDR2 SYGVKD. This CDR3 contains 10 residues. The DNA of the CDR3 is TGTGCCACAGGGGTCGGTGGCTACACCTTC. It encodes CATGVGGYTF.

The V gene is TRBV19, the J gene TRBJ2-3, with D possibly matching TRBD2 (5 bases). V was cut by 4 bases and J by 8 bases, with 10 bases left in between. Germline V gene lookup returns CDR1 LNHDA and CDR2 SQIVND (reference sequence). The CDR3 length is 12 residues. CDR3 nucleotide sequence: TGTGCCAGTAGTAGCGGTCGGGGTACGCAGTATTTT. Protein product: CASSSGRGTQYF. The full variable domain, completed using reference TRBV19 and TRBJ2-3, is DGGITQSPKYLFRKEGQNVTLSCEQNLNHDAMYWYRQDPGQGLRLIYYSQIVNDFQKGDIAEGYSVSREKKESFPLTVTSAQKNPTAFYLCASSSGRGTQYFGPGTRLTVL.

The chain joins TRBV5-4 to TRBJ1-2; TRBD1 matches 7 bases. This CDR3 has 15 amino acids. The J segment lost 4 bases and the V segment lost 4 bases, leaving 10 bases of the junction unmatched. CDR1 SGHNT and CDR2 YYREEE come from the germline V gene (reference sequence). The CDR3 nucleotides are TGTGCCAGCAGCAAATCCGGACAGGCAGTCTATGGCTACACCTTC. Translating it yields CASSKSGQAVYGYTF.

The chain joins TRBV9 to TRBJ1-1; D gene ambiguous. Between the trimmed V and J ends, which lost 0 bases and 0 bases, there was a span of 9 bases. Germline lookup yields CDR1 SGDLS and CDR2 YYNGEE. This CDR3 spans 15 amino acids. In DNA, the CDR3 is TGTGCCAGCAGCGTAGGCGACACCTTGAACACTGAAGCTTTCTTT. This translates into CASSVGDTLNTEAFF.

This chain joins TRBV7-9 and TRBJ1-1; D not resolved. Trimming took 3 bases from V and 2 from J, leaving 16 bases between them. Germline V lookup: CDR1 SEHNR, CDR2 FQNEAQ (reference sequence). The CDR3 spans 16 residues. This CDR3 reads CASSFLPTRLNTEAFF. DNA for the CDR3: TGTGCCAGCAGCTTTTTGCCCACCAGGCTAAACACTGAAGCTTTCTTT.

A word on this clone: The sample has other DNA sequences that encode this CDR3 too. The chain joins TRBV6-5 to TRBJ2-3; TRBD1 aligns across 9 bases. V lost 4 bases, J lost 3 bases, and 2 bases stayed unmatched. Germline values: CDR1 MNHEY, CDR2 SVGAGI. CDR3 length equals 14 residues. CDR3 loop: CASSSGQGTDTQYF. The CDR3 nucleotides read TGTGCCAGCAGTTCTGGACAGGGGACAGATACGCAGTATTTT.

The V gene is TRBV6-5, the J gene TRBJ2-7, with D possibly being TRBD2 (5 bases). The CDR3 length is 13 residues. Deletions cut 5 bases from V and 3 bases from J, with 11 bases between. Germline V gene data show CDR1 as MNHEY and CDR2 as SVGAGI. Here the CDR3 DNA reads TGTGCCAGCAGTCCGGGGTTGGGCTACGAGCAGTACTTC. Translating it yields CASSPGLGYEQYF.

The chain combines TRBV4-3 with TRBJ2-7; D may be TRBD2 (6 bases). Germline V gene lookup returns CDR1 LGHNA and CDR2 YSLEER. The CDR3 covers 14 residues. The V and J ends lost 3 bases and 1 base respectively, with 10 bases between them. This CDR3 is CASSQGLPSYEQYF. The CDR3 DNA follows: TGCGCCAGCAGCCAGGGACTTCCGTCCTACGAGCAGTACTTC.

The chain has TRBV5-1 and TRBJ1-5, with a tentative D call TRBD1 (5 bases). This CDR3 is 14 amino acids long. The germline V gene encodes CDR1 SGHRS and CDR2 YFSETQ. V lost 0 bases and J 7 bases, leaving 11 bases between the germline ends. CDR3 bases: TGCGCCAGCAGCTTGGAATGGGGGGGACAGCCCCAGCATTTT. Amino acid sequence: CASSLEWGGQPQHF. The whole variable domain, filled in from reference TRBV5-1 and TRBJ1-5, reads KAGVTQTPRYLIKTRGQQVTLSCSPISGHRSVSWYQQTPGQGLQFLFEYFSETQRNKGNFPGRFSGRQFSNSRSEMNVSTLELGDSALYLCASSLEWGGQPQHFGDGTRLSIL.

The V gene is TRBV28, the J gene TRBJ2-7; TRBD2 matches 8 bases. The CDR3 runs to 17 residues. Germline CDR1 and CDR2: MDHEN and SYDVKM. V lost 3 bases to trimming and J lost 0 bases; unmatched junction nucleotides: 10. The CDR3 nucleotides read TGTGCCAGCAGTTTGGGTGGGGGCGGGAGGCCCTCCTACGAGCAGTACTTC. This sequence encodes CASSLGGGGRPSYEQYF.

J is TRBJ1-2 and V is TRBV11-2; the match to TRBD1 covers 9 bases. Trimming removed 3 bases from V and 9 bases from J; junction bases left unmatched: 11. Germline V gene sequence: CDR1 SGHAT, CDR2 FQNNGV. The CDR3 runs to 15 residues. CDR3 region: CASSFQGQGGGSYTF. The CDR3 DNA reads TGTGCCAGCAGCTTTCAGGGACAGGGAGGGGGGAGCTACACCTTC.

This sequence joins TRBV4-1 and TRBJ2-7; D may be TRBD1 (5 bases). V was clipped by 0 bases and J by 3 bases, with 15 bases between them. Per the germline V gene, CDR1 is MGHRA and CDR2 is YSYEKL. The CDR3 length is 16 residues. CDR3 sequence reads: CASSQDNAQGIYEQYF. Here the CDR3 DNA reads TGCGCCAGCAGCCAAGATAATGCCCAGGGCATCTACGAGCAGTACTTC.

A word on this clone: At one boundary the junction diverges from the germline segment, which might be a read error. V usage is TRBV6-4 and J usage is TRBJ2-1; D gene ambiguous. Germline CDR1 reads MRHNA; CDR2 reads SNTAGT. The CDR3 is 13 residues long. The CDR3 nucleotides are TGTGCCAGCAGTGACTCGATCTACGATGAGCAGTTCTTC. This codes for CASSDSIYDEQFF.

This sequence joins TRBV28 and TRBJ2-7; 8 bases are shared with TRBD1. Germline assignment: CDR1 MDHEN and CDR2 SYDVKM. There are 15 residues in the CDR3. V shed 2 bases and J 0 bases; nucleotides not matched to a gene: 3. DNA for the CDR3: TGTGCCAGCAGTTTAGGCAGGGGGCCCTCCTACGAGCAGTACTTC. Its protein product is CASSLGRGPSYEQYF.

The J gene is TRBJ2-2, the V gene TRBV6-1; 8 bases map to TRBD1. Germline-derived CDR1 and CDR2 are MNHNS and SASEGT. The CDR3 contains 15 residues. Trimming cost V 5 bases and J 6 bases; bases outside gene matches: 8. CDR3 DNA sequence: TGTGCCAGCAGTCTAGCAGGGGGCTTTGCCGGGGAGCTGTTTTTT. Its protein is CASSLAGGFAGELFF.